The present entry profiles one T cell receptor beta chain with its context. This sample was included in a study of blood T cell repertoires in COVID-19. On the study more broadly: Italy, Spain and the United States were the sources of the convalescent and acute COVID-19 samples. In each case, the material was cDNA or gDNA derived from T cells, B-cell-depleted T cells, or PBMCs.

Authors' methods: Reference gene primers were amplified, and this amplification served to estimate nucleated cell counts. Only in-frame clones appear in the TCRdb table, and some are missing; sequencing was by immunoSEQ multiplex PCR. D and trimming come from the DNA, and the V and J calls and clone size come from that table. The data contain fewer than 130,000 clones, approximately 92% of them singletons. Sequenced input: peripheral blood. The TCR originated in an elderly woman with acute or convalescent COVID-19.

The CDR3 DNA reads TGTGCCAGCAGCCCGGCAGGGGGGAGGACAGATACGCAGTATTTT. Translating it yields CASSPAGGRTDTQYF. The rearrangement links TRBV3-1 (or the pseudogene TRBV3-2) to TRBJ2-3; weak D call: TRBD1 (7 bases). There are 15 residues in the CDR3. CDR1 and CDR2 (germline): LGHDT, YNNKEL (reference sequence). V lost 4 bases and J lost 3, with 14 bases in between.